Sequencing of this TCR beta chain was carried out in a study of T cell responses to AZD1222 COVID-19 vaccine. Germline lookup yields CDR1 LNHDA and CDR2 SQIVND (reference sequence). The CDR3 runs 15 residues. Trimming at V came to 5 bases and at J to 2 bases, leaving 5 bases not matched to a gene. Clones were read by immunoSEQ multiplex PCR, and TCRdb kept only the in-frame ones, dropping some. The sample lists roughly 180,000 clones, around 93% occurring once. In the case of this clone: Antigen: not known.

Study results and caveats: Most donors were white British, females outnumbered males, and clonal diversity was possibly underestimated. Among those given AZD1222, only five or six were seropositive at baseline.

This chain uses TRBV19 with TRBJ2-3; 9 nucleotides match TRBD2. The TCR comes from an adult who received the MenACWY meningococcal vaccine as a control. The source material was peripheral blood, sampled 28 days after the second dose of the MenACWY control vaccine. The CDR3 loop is CASSYLAGPTDTQYF. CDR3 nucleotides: TGTGCCAGTAGTTACCTAGCGGGGCCCACAGATACGCAGTATTTT.